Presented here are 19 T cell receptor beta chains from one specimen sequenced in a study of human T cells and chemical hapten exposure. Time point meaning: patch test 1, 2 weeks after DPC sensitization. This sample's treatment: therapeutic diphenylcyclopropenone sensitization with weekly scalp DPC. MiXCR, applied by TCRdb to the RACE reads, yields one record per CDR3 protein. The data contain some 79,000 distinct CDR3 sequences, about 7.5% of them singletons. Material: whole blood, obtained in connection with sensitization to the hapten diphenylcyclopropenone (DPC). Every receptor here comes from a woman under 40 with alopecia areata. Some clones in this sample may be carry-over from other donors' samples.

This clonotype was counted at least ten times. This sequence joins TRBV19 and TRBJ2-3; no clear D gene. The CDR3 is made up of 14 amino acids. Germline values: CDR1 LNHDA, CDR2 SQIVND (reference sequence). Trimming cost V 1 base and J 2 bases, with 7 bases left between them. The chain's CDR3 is CASSIVTSTDTQYF. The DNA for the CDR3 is TGTGCCAGTAGTATAGTCACCTCCACAGATACGCAGTATTTT.

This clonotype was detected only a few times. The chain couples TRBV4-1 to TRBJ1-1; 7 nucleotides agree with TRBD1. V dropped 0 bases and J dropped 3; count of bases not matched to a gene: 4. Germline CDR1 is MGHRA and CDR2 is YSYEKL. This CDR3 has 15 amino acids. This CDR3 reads CASSQEGQLHTEAFF. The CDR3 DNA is TGCGCCAGCAGCCAAGAGGGACAGCTCCACACTGAAGCTTTCTTT.

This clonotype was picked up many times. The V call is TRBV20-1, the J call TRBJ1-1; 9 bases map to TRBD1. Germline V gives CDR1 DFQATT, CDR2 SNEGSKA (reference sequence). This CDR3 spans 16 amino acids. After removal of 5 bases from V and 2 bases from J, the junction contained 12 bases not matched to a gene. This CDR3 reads CSAQLPGTGFNTEAFF. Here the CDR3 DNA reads TGCAGTGCTCAATTACCCGGGACAGGGTTTAACACTGAAGCTTTCTTT.

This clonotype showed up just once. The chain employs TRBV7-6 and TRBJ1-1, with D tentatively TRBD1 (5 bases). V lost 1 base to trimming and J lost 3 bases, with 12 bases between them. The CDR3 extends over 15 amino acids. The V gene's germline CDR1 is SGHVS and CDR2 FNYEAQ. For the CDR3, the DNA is TGTGCCAGCAGCTTAGGAACCGGGGCAGACACTGAAGCTTTCTTT. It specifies CASSLGTGADTEAFF.

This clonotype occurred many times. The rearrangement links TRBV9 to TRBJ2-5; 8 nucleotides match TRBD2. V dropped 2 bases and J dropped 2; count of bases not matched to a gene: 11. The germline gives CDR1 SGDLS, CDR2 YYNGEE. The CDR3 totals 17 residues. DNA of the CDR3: TGTGCCAGCAGCGTTGGGAGTAGCGCTAGCGGGCAAGAGACCCAGTACTTC. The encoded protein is CASSVGSSASGQETQYF.

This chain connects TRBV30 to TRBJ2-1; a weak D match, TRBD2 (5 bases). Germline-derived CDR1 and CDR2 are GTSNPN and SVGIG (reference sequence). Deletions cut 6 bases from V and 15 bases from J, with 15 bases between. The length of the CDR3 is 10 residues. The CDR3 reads CACGRGARFF. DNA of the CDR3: TGTGCCTGTGGTCGGGGTGCAAGGTTCTTC.

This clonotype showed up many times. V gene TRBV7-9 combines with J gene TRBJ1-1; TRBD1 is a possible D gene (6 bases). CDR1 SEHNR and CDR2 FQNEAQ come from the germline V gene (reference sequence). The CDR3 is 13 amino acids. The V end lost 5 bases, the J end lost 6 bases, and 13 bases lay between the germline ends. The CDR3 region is CASSPVGGSEAFF. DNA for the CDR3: TGTGCCAGCAGCCCCGTCGGGGGCTCTGAAGCTTTCTTT.

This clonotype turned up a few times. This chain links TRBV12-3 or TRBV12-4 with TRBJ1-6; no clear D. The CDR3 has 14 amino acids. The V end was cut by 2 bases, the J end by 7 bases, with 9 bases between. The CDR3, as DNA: TGTGCCAGCAGTTTACAGGATAGGAATTCACCCCTCCACTTT. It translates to CASSLQDRNSPLHF.

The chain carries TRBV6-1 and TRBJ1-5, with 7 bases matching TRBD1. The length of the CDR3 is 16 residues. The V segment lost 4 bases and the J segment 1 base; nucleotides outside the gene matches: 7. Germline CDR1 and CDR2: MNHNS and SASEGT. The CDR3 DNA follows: TGTGCCAGCAGTGTCCACAGGGGATGGAGCAATCAGCCCCAGCATTTT. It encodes CASSVHRGWSNQPQHF.

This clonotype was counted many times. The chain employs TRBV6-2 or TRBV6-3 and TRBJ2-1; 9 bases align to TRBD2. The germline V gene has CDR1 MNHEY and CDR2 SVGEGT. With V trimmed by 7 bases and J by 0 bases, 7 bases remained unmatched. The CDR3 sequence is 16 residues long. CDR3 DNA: TGTGCCAGCAAAGGCCAGCGGGGGGCCTCCTACAATGAGCAGTTCTTC. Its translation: CASKGQRGASYNEQFF.

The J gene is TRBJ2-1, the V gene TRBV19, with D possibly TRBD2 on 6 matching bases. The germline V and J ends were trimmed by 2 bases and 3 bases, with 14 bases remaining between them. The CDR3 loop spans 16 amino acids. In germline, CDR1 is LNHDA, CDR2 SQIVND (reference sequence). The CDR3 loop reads CASSINRGLGYNEQFF. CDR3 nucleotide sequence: TGTGCCAGTAGTATAAACCGGGGGTTAGGCTACAATGAGCAGTTCTTC.

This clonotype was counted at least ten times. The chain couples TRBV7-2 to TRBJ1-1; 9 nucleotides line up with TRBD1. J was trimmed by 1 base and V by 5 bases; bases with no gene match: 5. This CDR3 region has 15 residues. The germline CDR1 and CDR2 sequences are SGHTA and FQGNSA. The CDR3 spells CASSPRTGANTEAFF. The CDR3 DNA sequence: TGTGCCAGCAGCCCCAGGACAGGGGCGAACACTGAAGCTTTCTTT. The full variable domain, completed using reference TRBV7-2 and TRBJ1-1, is GAGVSQSPSNKVTEKGKDVELRCDPISGHTALYWYRQSLGQGLEFLIYFQGNSAPDKSGLPSDRFSAERTGGSVSTLTIQRTQQEDSAVYLCASSPRTGANTEAFFGQGTRLTVV.

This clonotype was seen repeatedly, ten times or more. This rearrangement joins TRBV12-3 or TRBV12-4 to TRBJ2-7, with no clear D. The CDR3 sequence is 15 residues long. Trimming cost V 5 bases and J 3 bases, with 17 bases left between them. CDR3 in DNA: TGTGCCAGCAGTCCTGGACCATTTGTAAACTACGAGCAGTACTTC. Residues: CASSPGPFVNYEQYF.

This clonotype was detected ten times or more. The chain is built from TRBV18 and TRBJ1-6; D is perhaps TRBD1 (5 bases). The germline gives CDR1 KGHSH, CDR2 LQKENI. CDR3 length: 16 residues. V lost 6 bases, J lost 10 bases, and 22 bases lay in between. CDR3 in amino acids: CASSLNLGGNESPLHF. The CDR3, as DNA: TGTGCCAGCTCCCTGAACTTGGGGGGTAATGAGTCACCCCTCCACTTT.

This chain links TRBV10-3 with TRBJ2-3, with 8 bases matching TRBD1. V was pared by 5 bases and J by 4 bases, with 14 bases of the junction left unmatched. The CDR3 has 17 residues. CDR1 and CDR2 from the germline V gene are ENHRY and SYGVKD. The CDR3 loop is CAISSAPGQGEADTQYF. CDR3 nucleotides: TGTGCCATCAGTTCCGCGCCCGGACAGGGAGAGGCAGATACGCAGTATTTT.

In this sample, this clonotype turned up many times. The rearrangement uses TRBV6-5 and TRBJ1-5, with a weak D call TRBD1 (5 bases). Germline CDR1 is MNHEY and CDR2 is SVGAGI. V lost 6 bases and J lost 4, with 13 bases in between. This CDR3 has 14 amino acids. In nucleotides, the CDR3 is TGTGCCAGCAGGGGAGCGGGGGGGAATCAGCCCCAGCATTTT. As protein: CASRGAGGNQPQHF.

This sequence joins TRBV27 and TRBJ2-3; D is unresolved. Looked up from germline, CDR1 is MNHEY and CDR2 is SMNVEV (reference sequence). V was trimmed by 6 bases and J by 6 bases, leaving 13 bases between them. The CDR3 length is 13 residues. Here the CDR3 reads CASSQYTRDTQYF. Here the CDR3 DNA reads TGTGCCAGCAGCCAATACACCAGGGATACGCAGTATTTT.

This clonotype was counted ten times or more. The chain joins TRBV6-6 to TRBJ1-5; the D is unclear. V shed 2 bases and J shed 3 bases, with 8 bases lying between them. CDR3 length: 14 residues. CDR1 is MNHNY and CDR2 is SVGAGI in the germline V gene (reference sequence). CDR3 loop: CASSYVANNQPQHF. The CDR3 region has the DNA TGTGCCAGCAGTTACGTCGCAAACAATCAGCCCCAGCATTTT.

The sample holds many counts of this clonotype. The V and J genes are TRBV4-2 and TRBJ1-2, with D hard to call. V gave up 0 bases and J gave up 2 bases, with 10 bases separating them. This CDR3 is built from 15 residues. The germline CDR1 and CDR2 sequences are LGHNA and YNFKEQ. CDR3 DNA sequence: TGTGCCAGCAGCCAAGAGAGTCACAAAAACTATGGCTACACCTTC. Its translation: CASSQESHKNYGYTF.